The next 27 T cell receptor beta chains were all read from a single sample in a study of T-cell reconstitution after alpha-beta-depleted transplantation in children. A library of TCRbeta sequences, prepared with unique molecular identifiers, was generated. TCRdb itself ran the PCR reads through MiXCR, one entry per CDR3 protein. The sample lists roughly 100,000 distinct CDR3 sequences; about 7.5% were seen once. Material: PBMCs, obtained before TCRalphabeta/CD19-depleted stem cell transplant. These receptors were taken from a boy between 2 and 15 years old with acute lymphoblastic leukemia, due to receive a stem cell transplant.

This clonotype was seen many times. The CDR3 DNA reads TGCAGTGCTAGCTCCCTTTGGGGGAGGGGCAATCAGCCCCAGCATTTT. This codes for CSASSLWGRGNQPQHF. The genes are TRBV20-1 and TRBJ1-5; tentatively, D is TRBD1 (5 bases). The V end was cut by 3 bases, the J end by 2 bases, with 17 bases between. CDR1 and CDR2 from the germline V gene are DFQATT and SNEGSKA (reference sequence). The CDR3 runs to 16 residues.

This clonotype was counted many times. The chain uses TRBV5-1 and TRBJ2-1, with 10 bases matching TRBD1. The germline V gene has CDR1 SGHRS and CDR2 YFSETQ. The CDR3 sequence is 15 residues long. The V gene end was trimmed by 4 bases and the J gene end by 2 bases; junction bases not matched to a gene: 3. The CDR3 sequence: CASSRGQGTYNEQFF. CDR3 nucleotides: TGCGCCAGCAGCCGGGGACAGGGGACCTACAATGAGCAGTTCTTC. The variable domain in full, with the rest retrieved from reference TRBV5-1 and TRBJ2-1, is KAGVTQTPRYLIKTRGQQVTLSCSPISGHRSVSWYQQTPGQGLQFLFEYFSETQRNKGNFPGRFSGRQFSNSRSEMNVSTLELGDSALYLCASSRGQGTYNEQFFGPGTRLTVL.

This clonotype was recorded many times. The V gene is TRBV4-3, the J gene TRBJ2-2; 11 nucleotides line up with TRBD2. Germline CDR1 LGHNA, CDR2 YSLEER. The ends lost 0 bases at V and 6 bases at J; junction bases unmatched: 6. The CDR3 contains 17 residues. The CDR3 region is CASSQERGSGGAGELFF. In DNA form, the CDR3 reads TGCGCCAGCAGCCAAGAAAGGGGTAGCGGGGGGGCCGGGGAGCTGTTTTTT.

The table lists this clonotype with a few counts. V usage is TRBV7-9 and J usage is TRBJ2-3; TRBD1 agrees at 7 bases. Germline assignment: CDR1 SEHNR and CDR2 FQNEAQ (reference sequence). Trimming removed 1 base from V and 2 bases from J; junction bases left unmatched: 3. The CDR3 is 15 residues long. The CDR3 bases are TGTGCCAGCAGCTTAGTGACAGGGCACACAGATACGCAGTATTTT. It is translated as CASSLVTGHTDTQYF.

This clonotype was counted only a few times. The rearrangement joins TRBV11-2 to TRBJ2-3; D ambiguous. Germline values: CDR1 SGHAT, CDR2 FQNNGV. Trimming shortened V by 4 bases and J by 10 bases, and 12 bases separated the two germline ends. The CDR3 totals 12 residues. This CDR3 is CASSSLTGAQYF. Here the CDR3 DNA reads TGTGCCAGCAGCTCCCTAACCGGTGCGCAGTATTTT.

This chain joins TRBV7-2 and TRBJ2-5; TRBD2 aligns across 7 bases. V lost 4 bases and J lost 4; bases outside the gene matches: 6. This CDR3 has 14 residues. Germline values: CDR1 SGHTA, CDR2 FQGNSA. This CDR3 is CASSSPRGGETQYF. CDR3 nucleotide sequence: TGTGCCAGCAGCTCTCCCCGCGGGGGAGAGACCCAGTACTTC.

The chain combines TRBV7-2 with TRBJ2-1, with no clear D. The CDR3 runs 11 residues. V was clipped by 8 bases and J by 2 bases, with 4 bases between them. Germline CDR1 reads SGHTA; CDR2 reads FQGNSA. The CDR3 sequence is CASGAYNEQFF. The CDR3 nucleotides are TGTGCCAGCGGGGCCTACAATGAGCAGTTCTTC.

Only a few counts were recorded for this clonotype. The chain links TRBV20-1 to TRBJ2-1, with 8 bases matching TRBD2. V lost 0 bases and J lost 0; bases outside the gene matches: 10. The CDR3 loop spans 18 amino acids. Germline V gives CDR1 DFQATT, CDR2 SNEGSKA (reference sequence). The CDR3 reads CSARDHGLAGLSYNEQFF. The CDR3, as DNA: TGCAGTGCTAGAGATCATGGGCTAGCGGGCCTCTCCTACAATGAGCAGTTCTTC.

This clonotype was recorded many times. The chain has TRBV6-1 and TRBJ2-1, with D perhaps matching TRBD1 (5 bases). V was trimmed by 2 bases and J by 9 bases, leaving 11 bases between them. The CDR3 length is 13 residues. Germline loops: CDR1 MNHNS, CDR2 SASEGT. The CDR3 bases are TGTGCCAGCAGTGAACAGGGTATGGGTGAGCAGTTCTTC. Protein sequence: CASSEQGMGEQFF.

The chain carries TRBV6-5 and TRBJ2-3, with 8 bases lining up with TRBD1. J was trimmed by 7 bases and V by 2 bases; bases with no gene match: 8. The CDR3 loop spans 15 amino acids. Germline CDR1 MNHEY, CDR2 SVGAGI. The CDR3 reads CASSYPGQGRNTQYF. As DNA, the CDR3 is TGTGCCAGCAGTTACCCCGGACAGGGAAGAAATACGCAGTATTTT.

This clonotype came up many times. The chain employs TRBV2 and TRBJ2-1; possibly TRBD2 for D (5 bases). Trimming shortened V by 6 bases and J by 6 bases, and 15 bases separated the two germline ends. Germline CDR1 and CDR2: SNHLY and FYNNEI. There are 14 residues in the CDR3. The chain's CDR3 is CASSRRVGRNEQFF. CDR3 sequence (DNA): TGTGCCAGCAGCCGGCGGGTTGGTCGCAATGAGCAGTTCTTC.

This clonotype occurred many times. The chain employs TRBV28 and TRBJ2-7, with D uncertain. The CDR3 spans 14 residues. The V end lost 5 bases, the J end lost 6 bases, and 17 bases lay between the germline ends. From germline, CDR1 is MDHEN and CDR2 SYDVKM. CDR3 protein: CASSPPQNPSEQYF. In DNA form, the CDR3 reads TGTGCCAGCAGTCCCCCGCAGAACCCGTCCGAGCAGTACTTC.

This clonotype has ten or more counts. This chain uses TRBV15 with TRBJ2-3, with TRBD2 matching over 9 bases. Germline V gene lookup returns CDR1 LNHNV and CDR2 YYDKDF (reference sequence). The trim removed 0 bases at V and 4 bases at J, leaving 14 bases unmatched. The CDR3 runs to 19 residues. This CDR3 reads CATSRDAGVLAGRSDTQYF. CDR3 bases: TGTGCCACCAGCAGAGACGCGGGGGTGCTAGCGGGGAGATCAGATACGCAGTATTTT.

This clonotype appeared a few times. J is TRBJ2-7 and V is TRBV6-1, with 7 bases lining up with TRBD1. The V and J ends lost 6 bases and 1 base, in that order; junction bases with no gene match: 9. Germline V lookup: CDR1 MNHNS, CDR2 SASEGT. The CDR3 sequence is 15 residues long. The CDR3 reads CASRRQGQTSYEQYF. CDR3 nucleotides: TGTGCCAGCAGGCGGCAGGGACAGACTTCCTACGAGCAGTACTTC.

The CDR3 DNA reads as TGTGCCAGTACCGTAGGTCGCCCGGGGGCCAAAAACATTCAGTACTTC. Residues: CASTVGRPGAKNIQYF. V usage is TRBV19 and J usage is TRBJ2-4; weak D call: TRBD2 (5 bases). The CDR3 extends over 16 amino acids. Trimming removed 7 bases from V and 1 base from J, with 17 bases in between. Germline V lookup: CDR1 LNHDA, CDR2 SQIVND (reference sequence).

This rearrangement joins TRBV4-3 to TRBJ2-5; D might be TRBD2 (5 bases). Trimming left V 1 base short and J 1 base short, with 10 bases between. The germline CDR1 and CDR2 sequences are LGHNA and YSLEER. The CDR3 length is 15 residues. Written as DNA, the CDR3 is TGCGCCAGCAGCCAAGGAGACTATTTCCAAGAGACCCAGTACTTC. Translating gives CASSQGDYFQETQYF.

This clonotype has a count of ten or more. This chain joins TRBV29-1 and TRBJ2-7, with 8 bases fitting TRBD1. The germline CDR1 and CDR2 sequences are SQVTM and ANQGSEA. This CDR3 region has 13 residues. J was trimmed by 0 bases and V by 5 bases; bases with no gene match: 3. The CDR3 bases are TGCAGCGTTCTGGACAGGGCCTCCTACGAGCAGTACTTC. It yields the protein CSVLDRASYEQYF.

This clonotype has at least ten counts. The rearrangement uses TRBV5-1 and TRBJ2-1; 11 bases fit TRBD2. The CDR3 runs to 17 residues. The trim removed 4 bases at V and 5 bases at J, leaving 11 bases unmatched. Germline V gene sequence: CDR1 SGHRS, CDR2 YFSETQ. The CDR3 reads CASSPSPLAGGHNEQFF. The CDR3 nucleotides are TGCGCCAGCAGCCCGAGCCCCCTAGCGGGGGGCCACAATGAGCAGTTCTTC.

The chain is built from TRBV24-1 and TRBJ1-1; tentatively, D is TRBD1 (6 bases). The V and J ends lost 6 bases and 3 bases respectively, with 13 bases between them. Germline CDR1 KGHDR, CDR2 SFDVKD. CDR3 size: 14 residues. The CDR3 reads CATSSGARDTEAFF. The DNA of the CDR3 is TGTGCCACCAGTTCGGGGGCTAGGGACACTGAAGCTTTCTTT.

This clonotype was observed many times. This chain links TRBV9 with TRBJ1-1; D might be TRBD1 (5 bases). This CDR3 is 15 amino acids long. The germline V gene encodes CDR1 SGDLS and CDR2 YYNGEE. Trimming took 2 bases from V and 4 from J, leaving 15 bases between them. The CDR3 is CASSVHGGLGTEAFF. CDR3 nucleotide sequence: TGTGCCAGCAGCGTTCATGGGGGTTTGGGCACTGAAGCTTTCTTT.

The sample holds one count of this clonotype. The chain couples TRBV11-1 to TRBJ2-7; D gene ambiguous. The CDR3 extends over 16 amino acids. The germline gives CDR1 SGHAT, CDR2 FQDESV (reference sequence). V dropped 1 base and J dropped 0 bases, with 13 bases sitting between them. The CDR3 coding sequence is TGTGCCAGCAGCTTAGAAGACGGTGGAAGCTCCTACGAGCAGTACTTC. This gives the protein CASSLEDGGSSYEQYF.

This clonotype was seen more than once but under ten times. The gene calls are TRBV7-2 and TRBJ1-2; D unclear. The CDR3 is 15 amino acids. CDR1 and CDR2 (germline): SGHTA, FQGNSA. The V end lost 7 bases, the J end lost 4 bases, and 19 bases lay between the germline ends. The CDR3 loop is CASTPAPGRIYGYTF. CDR3 in DNA: TGTGCCAGCACCCCGGCACCCGGACGGATCTATGGCTACACCTTC.

The chain links TRBV28 to TRBJ1-1; tentatively, D is TRBD1 (6 bases). V was trimmed by 4 bases and J by 3 bases, leaving 21 bases between them. CDR3 length: 17 residues. Germline assignment: CDR1 MDHEN and CDR2 SYDVKM. The CDR3 reads CASSSPRGATEDTEAFF. In DNA, the CDR3 is TGTGCCAGCAGTTCACCCCGGGGGGCAACAGAGGACACTGAAGCTTTCTTT.

This clonotype has at least ten counts. J is TRBJ2-1 and V is TRBV5-4; 13 nucleotides line up with TRBD2. Germline V gene sequence: CDR1 SGHNT, CDR2 YYREEE (reference sequence). The CDR3 extends over 16 amino acids. J lost 8 bases, V lost 2 bases, and 7 bases had no gene match. CDR3 nucleotide sequence: TGTGCCAGCAGCTTACCCACTAGCGGGGGGGCAGATGAGCAGTTCTTC. This sequence encodes CASSLPTSGGADEQFF.

In its sample, this clonotype was seen a few times. The chain couples TRBV7-6 to TRBJ2-7; D is perhaps TRBD1 or TRBD2 (5 bases each). The V end was cut by 4 bases, the J end by 3 bases, with 16 bases between. This CDR3 comprises 15 residues. The germline V gene has CDR1 SGHVS and CDR2 FNYEAQ. The CDR3 nucleotides are TGTGCCAGCAGCTGGTCCCGGGACCGAGGCTACGAGCAGTACTTC. Translating it yields CASSWSRDRGYEQYF.

Ten or more counts support this clonotype. Its ends do not fully match the called genes, so a read error is possible. J is TRBJ1-1 and V is TRBV7-8; 8 bases are shared with TRBD1. This CDR3 has 12 residues. Germline V CDR1 and CDR2: SGHVS, FQNEAQ. The CDR3 DNA reads TGTGCCAGCAGCTCCGGACAGGGAGAAGGTTTCTTT. Its translation: CASSSGQGEGFF.

This clonotype was seen ten or more times. The gene calls are TRBV10-3 and TRBJ2-1; 8 bases line up with TRBD1. The J segment lost 9 bases and the V segment lost 5 bases, leaving 6 bases of the junction unmatched. The CDR3 has 13 amino acids. From germline, CDR1 is ENHRY and CDR2 SYGVKD. The CDR3 DNA reads as TGTGCCATCAGTTCGACAGGGGTTGCTGAGCAGTTCTTC. It codes for CAISSTGVAEQFF.